Sequencing of this T cell receptor beta chain was carried out in a study of neurological immune-mediated disorders. Findings and limits, study-wide: Whereas HTLV-1-associated myelopathy showed the most TCR clonal expansion, multiple sclerosis showed the least, with levels below those of healthy controls.

Specified time point: longitudinal time-point 3. Healthy controls comprised blood bank volunteers in Maryland, USA. PBMCs numbering 2 million and stored at -80 C yielded the unsorted libraries. A 10-nucleotide random UMI tagged transcripts in template-switch 5'RACE cDNA synthesis. TCRdb reprocessed the 5' RACE reads via MiXCR and lists one record per CDR3 protein. Of approximately 50,000 distinct CDR3 sequences listed, roughly 8.3% were seen once; the top ten hold 1.9%. Trimming shortened V by 5 bases and J by 10 bases, and 20 bases separated the two germline ends. The CDR3 has 14 amino acids. Many counts were recorded for this clonotype. What it binds is unknown.

Input material: PBMCs. The J gene is TRBJ1-1, the V gene TRBV12-3 or TRBV12-4; no reliable D call. The TCR originated in a woman between 40 and 55 years old in good health. The CDR3 DNA sequence: TGTGCCAGCAGTACGTCCTACCGGGAAGTAGGAGCTTTCTTT. This codes for CASSTSYREVGAFF.